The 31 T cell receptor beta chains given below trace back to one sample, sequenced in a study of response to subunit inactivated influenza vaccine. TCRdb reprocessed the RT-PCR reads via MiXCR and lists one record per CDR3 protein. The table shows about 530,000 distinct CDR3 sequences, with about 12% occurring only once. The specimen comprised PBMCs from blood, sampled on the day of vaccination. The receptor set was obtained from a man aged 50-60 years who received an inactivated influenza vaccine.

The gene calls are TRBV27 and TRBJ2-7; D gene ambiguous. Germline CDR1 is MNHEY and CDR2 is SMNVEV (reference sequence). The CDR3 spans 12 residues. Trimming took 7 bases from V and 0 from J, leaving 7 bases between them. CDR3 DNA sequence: TGTGCCAGCATCGGCAGCTCCTACGAGCAGTACTTC. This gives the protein CASIGSSYEQYF.

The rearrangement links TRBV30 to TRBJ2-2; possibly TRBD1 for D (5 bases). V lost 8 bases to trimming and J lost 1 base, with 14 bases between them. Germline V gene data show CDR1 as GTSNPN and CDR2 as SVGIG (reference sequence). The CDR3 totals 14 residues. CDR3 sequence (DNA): TGTGCCAGACGGCAGGGATGGAACACCGGGGAGCTGTTTTTT. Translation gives CARRQGWNTGELFF. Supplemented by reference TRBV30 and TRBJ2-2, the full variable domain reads SQTIHQWPATLVQPVGSPLSLECTVEGTSNPNLYWYRQAAGRGLQLLFYSVGIGQISSEVPQNLSASRPQDRQFILSSKKLLLSDSGFYLCARRQGWNTGELFFGEGSRLTVL.

CDR3 DNA sequence: TGCAGTGCTGGATCCGGGCCAGGGTGGGATACGCAGTATTTT. Protein: CSAGSGPGWDTQYF. The chain uses TRBV20-1 and TRBJ2-3, with a weak D call TRBD1 (5 bases). In germline, CDR1 is DFQATT, CDR2 SNEGSKA (reference sequence). This CDR3 is 14 amino acids long. V was clipped by 5 bases and J by 6 bases, with 18 bases between them.

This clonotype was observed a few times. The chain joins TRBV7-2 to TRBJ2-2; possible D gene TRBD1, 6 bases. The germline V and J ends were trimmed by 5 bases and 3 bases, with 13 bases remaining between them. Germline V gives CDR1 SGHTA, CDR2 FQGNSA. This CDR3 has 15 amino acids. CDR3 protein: CASSLRGIDTGELFF. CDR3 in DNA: TGTGCCAGCAGCCTCAGGGGAATTGACACCGGGGAGCTGTTTTTT.

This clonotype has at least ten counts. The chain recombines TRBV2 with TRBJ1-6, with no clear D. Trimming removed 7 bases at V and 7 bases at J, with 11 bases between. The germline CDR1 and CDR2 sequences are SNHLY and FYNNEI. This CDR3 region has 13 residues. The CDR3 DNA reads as TGTGCCAGCACCGGCCTTAGGAATTCACCCCTCCACTTT. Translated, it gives CASTGLRNSPLHF.

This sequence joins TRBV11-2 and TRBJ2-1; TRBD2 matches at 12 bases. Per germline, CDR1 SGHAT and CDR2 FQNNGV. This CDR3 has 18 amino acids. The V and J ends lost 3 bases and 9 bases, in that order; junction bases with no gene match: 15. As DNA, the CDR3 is TGTGCCAGCAGCTTTACTCTTCGGTCTAGCGGGAGGGGTACTGAGCAGTTCTTC. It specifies CASSFTLRSSGRGTEQFF.

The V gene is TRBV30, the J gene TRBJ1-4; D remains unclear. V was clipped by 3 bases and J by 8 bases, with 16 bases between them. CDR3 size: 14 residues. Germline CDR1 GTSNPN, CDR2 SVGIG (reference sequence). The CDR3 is CAWRATGRTEKLFF. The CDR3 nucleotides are TGTGCCTGGAGGGCGACGGGGAGGACCGAAAAACTGTTTTTT.

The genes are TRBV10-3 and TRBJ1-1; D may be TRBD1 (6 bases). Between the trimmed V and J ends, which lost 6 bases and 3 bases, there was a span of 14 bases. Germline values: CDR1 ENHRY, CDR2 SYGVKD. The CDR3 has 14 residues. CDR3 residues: CAIRTTGLDTEAFF. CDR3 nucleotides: TGTGCCATCAGGACTACAGGGTTAGACACTGAAGCTTTCTTT.

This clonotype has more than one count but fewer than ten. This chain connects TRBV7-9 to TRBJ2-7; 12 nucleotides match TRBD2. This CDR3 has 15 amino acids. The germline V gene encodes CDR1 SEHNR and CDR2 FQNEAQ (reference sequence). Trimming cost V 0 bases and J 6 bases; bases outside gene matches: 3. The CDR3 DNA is TGTGCCAGCAGCTTAGCCCTAGCGGGGGGGCTCGAGCAGTACTTC. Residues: CASSLALAGGLEQYF.

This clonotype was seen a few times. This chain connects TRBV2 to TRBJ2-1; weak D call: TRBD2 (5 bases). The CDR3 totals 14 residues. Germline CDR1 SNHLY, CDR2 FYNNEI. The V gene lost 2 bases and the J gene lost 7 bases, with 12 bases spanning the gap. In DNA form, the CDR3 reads TGTGCCAGCAGTGAATTATTAGCGAGGAATGAGCAGTTCTTC. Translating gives CASSELLARNEQFF.

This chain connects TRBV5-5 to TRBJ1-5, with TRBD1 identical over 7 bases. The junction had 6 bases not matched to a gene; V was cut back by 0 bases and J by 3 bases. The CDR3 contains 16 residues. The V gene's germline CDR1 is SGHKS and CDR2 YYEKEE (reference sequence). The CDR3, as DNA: TGTGCCAGCAGCTTGGTGGCAGGGGGACACAATCAGCCCCAGCATTTT. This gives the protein CASSLVAGGHNQPQHF.

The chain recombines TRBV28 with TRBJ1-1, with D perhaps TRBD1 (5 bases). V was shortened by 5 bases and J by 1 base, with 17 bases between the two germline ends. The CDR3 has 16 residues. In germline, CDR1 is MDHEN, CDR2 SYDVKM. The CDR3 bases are TGTGCCAGCAGTCTCATCCCCGGGACGGGGAACACTGAAGCTTTCTTT. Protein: CASSLIPGTGNTEAFF.

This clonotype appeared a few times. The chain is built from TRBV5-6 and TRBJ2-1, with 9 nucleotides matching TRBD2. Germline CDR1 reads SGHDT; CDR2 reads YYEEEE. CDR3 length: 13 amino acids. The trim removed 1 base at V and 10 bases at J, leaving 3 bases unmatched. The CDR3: CASSLPAGGEQFF. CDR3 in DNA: TGTGCCAGCAGCTTGCCCGCGGGGGGGGAGCAGTTCTTC. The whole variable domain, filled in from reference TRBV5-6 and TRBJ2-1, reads DAGVTQSPTHLIKTRGQQVTLRCSPKSGHDTVSWYQQALGQGPQFIFQYYEEEERQRGNFPDRFSGHQFPNYSSELNVNALLLGDSALYLCASSLPAGGEQFFGPGTRLTVL.

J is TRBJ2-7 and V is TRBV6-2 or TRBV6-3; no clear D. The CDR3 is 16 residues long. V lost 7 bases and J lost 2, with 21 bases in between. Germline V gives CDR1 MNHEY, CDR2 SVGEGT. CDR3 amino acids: CASTTSPALRTYEQYF. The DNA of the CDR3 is TGTGCCAGCACCACCTCACCGGCTCTTAGAACCTACGAGCAGTACTTC.

The CDR3 coding sequence is TGTGCCAGCAGCTCAGCAGGGGGCAGGACAGATACGCAGTATTTT. Translated, it gives CASSSAGGRTDTQYF. The chain has TRBV7-9 and TRBJ2-3; 8 bases are a match to TRBD1. The CDR3 has 15 amino acids. Germline CDR1 is SEHNR and CDR2 is FQNEAQ (reference sequence). Trimming took 4 bases from V and 3 from J; bases not matched to a gene: 6.

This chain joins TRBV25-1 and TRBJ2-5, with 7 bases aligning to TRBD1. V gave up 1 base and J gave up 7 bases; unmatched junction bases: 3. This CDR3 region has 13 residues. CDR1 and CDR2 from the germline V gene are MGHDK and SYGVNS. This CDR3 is CASSESTGTTQYF. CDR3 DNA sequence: TGTGCCAGCAGTGAATCGACAGGGACGACCCAGTACTTC.

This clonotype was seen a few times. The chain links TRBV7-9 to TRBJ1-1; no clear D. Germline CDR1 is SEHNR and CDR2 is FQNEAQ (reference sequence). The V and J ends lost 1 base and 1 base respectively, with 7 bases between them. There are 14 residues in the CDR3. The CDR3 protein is CASSLDGGNTEAFF. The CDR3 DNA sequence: TGTGCCAGCAGCTTAGACGGCGGGAACACTGAAGCTTTCTTT.

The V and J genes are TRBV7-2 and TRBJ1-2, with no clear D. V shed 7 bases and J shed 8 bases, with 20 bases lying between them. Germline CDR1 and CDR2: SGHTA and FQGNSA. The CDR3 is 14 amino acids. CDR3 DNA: TGTGCCAGCACCTCCAGCTCGGTTACGGCCGGCTACACCTTC. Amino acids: CASTSSSVTAGYTF.

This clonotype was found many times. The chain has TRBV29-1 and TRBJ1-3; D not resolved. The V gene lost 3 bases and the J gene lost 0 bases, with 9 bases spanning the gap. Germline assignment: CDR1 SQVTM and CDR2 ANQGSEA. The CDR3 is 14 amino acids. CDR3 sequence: CSVDVYSSGNTIYF. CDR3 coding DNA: TGCAGCGTTGACGTGTACAGCTCTGGAAACACCATATATTTT. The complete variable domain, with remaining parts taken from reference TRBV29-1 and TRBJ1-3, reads SAVISQKPSRDICQRGTSLTIQCQVDSQVTMMFWYRQQPGQSLTLIATANQGSEATYESGFVIDKFPISRPNLTFSTLTVSNMSPEDSSIYLCSVDVYSSGNTIYFGEGSWLTVV.

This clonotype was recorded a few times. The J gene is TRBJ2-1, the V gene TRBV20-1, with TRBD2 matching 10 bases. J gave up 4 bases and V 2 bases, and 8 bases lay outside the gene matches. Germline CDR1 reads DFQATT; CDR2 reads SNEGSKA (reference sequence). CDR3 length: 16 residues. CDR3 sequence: CSARNLAGALYNEQFF. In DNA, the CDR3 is TGCAGTGCTAGAAATCTAGCGGGGGCCTTGTACAATGAGCAGTTCTTC.

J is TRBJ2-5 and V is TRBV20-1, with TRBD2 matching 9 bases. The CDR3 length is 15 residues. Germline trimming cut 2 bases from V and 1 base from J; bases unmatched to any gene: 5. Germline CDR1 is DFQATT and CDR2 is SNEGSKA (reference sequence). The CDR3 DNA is TGCAGTGCTAGACGGAGCGGGGGGCGCCAAGAGACCCAGTACTTC. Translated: CSARRSGGRQETQYF.

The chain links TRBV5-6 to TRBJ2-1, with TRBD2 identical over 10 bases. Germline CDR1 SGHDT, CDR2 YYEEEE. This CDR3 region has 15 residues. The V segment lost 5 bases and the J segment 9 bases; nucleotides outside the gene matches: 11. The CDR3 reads CASSFQLAGYLEQFF. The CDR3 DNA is TGTGCCAGCAGTTTCCAACTAGCGGGGTACCTTGAGCAGTTCTTC.

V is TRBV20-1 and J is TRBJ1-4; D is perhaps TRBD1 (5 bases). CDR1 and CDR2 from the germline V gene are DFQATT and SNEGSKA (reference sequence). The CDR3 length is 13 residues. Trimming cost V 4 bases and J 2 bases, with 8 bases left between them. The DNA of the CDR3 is TGCAGTGCTAAGGGACGGACTAATGAAAAACTGTTTTTT. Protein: CSAKGRTNEKLFF.

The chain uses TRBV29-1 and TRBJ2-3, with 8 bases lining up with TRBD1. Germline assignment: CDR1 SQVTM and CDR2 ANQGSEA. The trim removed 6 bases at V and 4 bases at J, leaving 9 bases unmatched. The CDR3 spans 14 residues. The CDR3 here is CSVDGQGRPDTQYF. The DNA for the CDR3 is TGCAGCGTAGACGGACAGGGAAGACCAGATACGCAGTATTTT.

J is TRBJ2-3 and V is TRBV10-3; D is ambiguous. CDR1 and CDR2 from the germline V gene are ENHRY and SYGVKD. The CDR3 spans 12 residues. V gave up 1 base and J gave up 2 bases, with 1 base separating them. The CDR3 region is CAISEFTDTQYF. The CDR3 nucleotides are TGTGCCATCAGTGAGTTCACAGATACGCAGTATTTT.

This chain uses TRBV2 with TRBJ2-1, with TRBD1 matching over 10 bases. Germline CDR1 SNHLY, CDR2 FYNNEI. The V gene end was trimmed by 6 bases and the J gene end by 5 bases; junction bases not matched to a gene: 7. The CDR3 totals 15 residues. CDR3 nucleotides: TGTGCCAGCAGAGCTGACAGGGGGCCTCACAATGAGCAGTTCTTC. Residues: CASRADRGPHNEQFF.

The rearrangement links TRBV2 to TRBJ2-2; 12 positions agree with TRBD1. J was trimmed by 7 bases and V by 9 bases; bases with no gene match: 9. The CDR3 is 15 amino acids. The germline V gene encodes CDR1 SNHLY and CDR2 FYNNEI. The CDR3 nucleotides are TGTGCCAGGGATTCCGGGACAGGGGGCTTCGGGGAGCTGTTTTTT. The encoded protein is CARDSGTGGFGELFF.

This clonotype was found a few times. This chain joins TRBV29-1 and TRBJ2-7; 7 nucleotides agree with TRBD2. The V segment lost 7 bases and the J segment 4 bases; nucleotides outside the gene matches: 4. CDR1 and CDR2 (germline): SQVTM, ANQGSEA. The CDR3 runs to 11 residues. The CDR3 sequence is CSAGLGYEQYF. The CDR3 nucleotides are TGCAGCGCCGGACTAGGGTACGAGCAGTACTTC.

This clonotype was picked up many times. CDR3 residues: CASSQERQAPQHF. The CDR3 coding sequence is TGTGCCAGCAGCCAAGAACGCCAGGCACCCCAGCATTTT. The rearrangement joins TRBV3-1 to TRBJ1-5; D remains unclear. Per the germline V gene, CDR1 is LGHDT and CDR2 is YNNKEL (reference sequence). The CDR3 consists of 13 residues. V gave up 0 bases and J gave up 10 bases, with 10 bases separating them.

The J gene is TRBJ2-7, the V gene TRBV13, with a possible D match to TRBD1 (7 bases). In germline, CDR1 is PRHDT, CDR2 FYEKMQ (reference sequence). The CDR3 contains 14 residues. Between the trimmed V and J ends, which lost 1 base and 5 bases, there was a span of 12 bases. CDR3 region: CASSLDRRGHEQYF. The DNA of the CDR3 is TGTGCCAGCAGCTTAGATAGGAGGGGGCACGAGCAGTACTTC.

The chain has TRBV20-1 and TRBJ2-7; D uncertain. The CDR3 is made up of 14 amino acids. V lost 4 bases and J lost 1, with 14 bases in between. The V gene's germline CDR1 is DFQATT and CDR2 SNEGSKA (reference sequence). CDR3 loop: CSAIRFGSSYEQYF. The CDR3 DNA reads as TGCAGTGCTATACGGTTCGGTAGTTCCTACGAGCAGTACTTC.